This T cell receptor beta chain derives from a study of immune reconstitution after stem cell transplant in scleroderma. TCRdb redid the calling of the RT-PCR reads with MiXCR, one entry per CDR3 protein. The data hold approximately 5,000 distinct CDR3 sequences, with approximately 8.7% observed a single time. In its sample, this clonotype was seen a few times. The CDR3 is 14 amino acids. Germline-derived CDR1 and CDR2 are DFQATT and SNEGSKA (reference sequence). Trimming took 3 bases from V and 6 from J, leaving 18 bases between them. This chain uses TRBV20-1 with TRBJ2-7; TRBD1 or TRBD2 may be the D gene (5 bases each). This sample was gathered before or after autologous hematopoietic stem cell transplantation (not recorded which). This receptor was taken from a male donor with systemic sclerosis. The CDR3 coding sequence is TGCAGTGCTAGGCTGGGGACCGCGGCCCGCGAGCAGTACTTC. Translated: CSARLGTAAREQYF.